This T cell receptor beta chain originates from a study of breast tumors, draining lymph nodes, adjacent tissues. Study observations and caveats: Tumor and nontumor repertoires were significantly more similar in luminal-like than in basal-like breast cancer. Tumor repertoires ranked between lymph nodes and nontumor tissue in diversity, with V and J gene preferences. That most tumor T cells come from lymph nodes remained unproven.

This clonotype was counted many times. Its specificity is unknown. One entry per CDR3 protein results from TCRdb running MiXCR on the multiplex PCR reads. The sample contains 47,000 or so distinct CDR3 sequences, more than 20% of which appear only once. The TCR sequence derives from a female donor with breast cancer. Some clones in this sample may be carry-over from other donors' samples. What was sequenced was breast tumor tissue.

The CDR3 loop is CSASRSYNEQFF. The CDR3 region has the DNA TGCAGTGCTAGCCGGTCTTACAATGAGCAGTTCTTC. The V call is TRBV20-1, the J call TRBJ2-1; D remains unclear. Germline loops: CDR1 DFQATT, CDR2 SNEGSKA (reference sequence). V gave up 3 bases and J gave up 4 bases, with 7 bases separating them. The CDR3 runs to 12 residues.